This T cell receptor (beta chain) was profiled in a study of cytomegalovirus exposure and HLA in healthy donors. About this clone itself: The antigen is undetermined.

Study-level results: It was taken for granted in presence/absence analyses that sequencing depth across donors was roughly uniform.

This PCR relied on a set of 60 Vbeta primers and 13 Jbeta primers. Sequencing used immunoSEQ multiplex PCR; TCRdb keeps in-frame clones, though not all of them. The table lists over 150,000 clones, roughly four fifths of them singletons, with around 1.9% in the top ten. The CDR3 is 19 amino acids. The TCR was taken from a woman between 18 and 29 years old in good health and CMV-seronegative. This chain joins TRBV21-1 and TRBJ2-7; the tabulated D call, TRBD1, remains unverified against the DNA. TRBV21-1 is an annotated pseudogene. Sequencing was carried out using PBMCs. The CDR3 nucleotides are TGTGCCAGCAGCAAAGAATATCGGGTGGGACAGGTGAGCTCCTACGAGCAGTACTTC. This translates into CASSKEYRVGQVSSYEQYF.